A single T cell receptor beta chain is shown here with its context. Reverse transcription of approximately 0.55 ug total RNA with a constant-region primer produced TCR beta cDNA. Researchers made the TCR beta libraries by running three nested multiplex PCR rounds with slightly modified ARM-PCR. Investigators reported that the first two PCR rounds, at roughly 10 cycles each, used TRBV1-TRBV30 forward primers with a C-beta reverse primer. TCRdb reprocessed the multiplex PCR reads with MiXCR, giving one entry per CDR3 protein. Here the sample spans about 210,000 distinct CDR3 sequences, approximately 86% being singletons. This entry comes from a study of tumor-infiltrating lymphocytes in primary liver carcinoma. This CDR3 is 18 amino acids long. Germline V gene lookup returns CDR1 LGHNA and CDR2 YNFKEQ. The source material, roughly 18-30 mg of unsorted bulk tissue, was used to co-extract RNA and DNA. Tumor samples uniformly had over 85% viable tumor cells.

This sequence originates from a middle-aged man with primary liver carcinoma and hepatitis B virus infection. The material sequenced was tumor tissue from primary liver carcinoma. The J gene is TRBJ2-5, the V gene TRBV4-2; 14 nucleotides align to TRBD2. CDR3 sequence reads: CVRSLTTSGRAGSETQYF. CDR3 sequence (DNA): TGTGTCAGAAGCCTAACGACTAGCGGGAGGGCCGGTTCGGAGACCCAGTACTTC.